This TCR beta chain was profiled in a study of response to subunit inactivated influenza vaccine. Germline lookup yields CDR1 SGHAT and CDR2 FQNNGV. The length of the CDR3 is 16 residues. J lost 5 bases, V lost 6 bases, and 8 bases had no gene match. A few counts support this clonotype. Its matching antigen is unknown. General observations from the study: Authors suggested seasonal influenza vaccinations each recruit few new T cells.

Each CDR3 protein gets one entry after TCRdb re-called the RT-PCR reads with MiXCR. The data hold roughly 790,000 distinct CDR3 sequences, with approximately 21% observed a single time. Here the sequenced sample was PBMCs from blood, taken roughly 5 days after vaccination. This chain connects TRBV11-2 to TRBJ2-3, with TRBD2 matching over 13 bases. This clonotype was obtained from a man between 50 and 59 years old who received an inactivated influenza vaccine. The CDR3 protein is CASSLLGLAGVDTQYF. The DNA for the CDR3 is TGTGCCAGCAGTCTTCTCGGACTAGCGGGAGTAGATACGCAGTATTTT.